This T cell receptor (beta chain) was recorded in a study of shared clonotypes between healthy human individuals. Looking at the study overall: Donors had three CD4 naive, three CD4 memory, two CD8 naive and one CD8 memory plate apiece. Study-level points and caveats: A limitation of the genetic and exposure-history diversity represented arose from few donors.

In the sorted-subset replicate PCRs, approximately 200 ng DNA, roughly 30,000 T cell genomes, was used. Sequenced by immunoSEQ multiplex PCR; TCRdb stores in-frame clones only, minus some. The table has roughly 1,500,000 clones, 95% to 99% seen once. Germline-derived CDR1 and CDR2 are MGHDK and SYGVNS. Trimming cost V 6 bases and J 4 bases, with 9 bases left between them. CDR3 length: 12 amino acids. This clone was recorded only once. Its antigen is not known. Sequenced input: naive CD4+ T cells sorted from blood. Subset noted: CD45RA+ positively selected. This chain connects TRBV25-1 to TRBJ1-2, with D uncertain. This clonotype originated in a man aged 25 to 40 in good health. The CDR3 region has the DNA TGTGCCAGCAGCGCCATCGGCTATGGCTACACCTTC. It encodes CASSAIGYGYTF.